The 19 T cell receptor beta chains in this list originate from one sample, sequenced in a study of blood T cell repertoires in COVID-19. Repertoires were generated with immunoSEQ multiplex PCR, while TCRdb's copy carries only in-frame clones and drops some. Among approximately 25,000 clones listed, under 85% were seen once. The specimen was peripheral blood. These TCRs come from a man over 45 with COVID-19, enrolled during active disease.

V and J are TRBV5-1 and TRBJ1-2, with 11 bases identical to TRBD1. J gave up 4 bases and V 4 bases, and 3 bases lay outside the gene matches. The CDR3 is made up of 14 amino acids. Germline loops: CDR1 SGHRS, CDR2 YFSETQ. In nucleotides, the CDR3 is TGCGCCAGCAGCGCCGGGACAGGGGGCTATGGCTACACCTTC. Translation gives CASSAGTGGYGYTF.

The genes are TRBV30 and TRBJ2-3, with D perhaps TRBD2 (6 bases). Trimming took off 2 bases at V and 4 bases at J, with 7 bases between the two ends. CDR1 is GTSNPN, CDR2 SVGIG, per germline (reference sequence). The CDR3 has 12 residues. The CDR3 nucleotides read TGTGCCTGGAGTCCGGGAGCAGATACGCAGTATTTT. Translating gives CAWSPGADTQYF.

This clone was seen only once. The rearrangement links TRBV7-6 to TRBJ1-1; D is ambiguous. Germline assignment: CDR1 SGHVS and CDR2 FNYEAQ. Between the trimmed V and J ends, which lost 1 base and 4 bases, there was a span of 7 bases. The CDR3 sequence is 13 residues long. This CDR3 is CASSLEPGTEAFF. The CDR3 coding sequence is TGTGCCAGCAGCTTAGAGCCGGGCACTGAAGCTTTCTTT.

This clone was observed a few times. V gene TRBV5-6 combines with J gene TRBJ2-3, with D possibly matching TRBD1 (6 bases). CDR3 length: 15 residues. The V gene lost 2 bases and the J gene lost 2 bases, with 12 bases spanning the gap. Germline V gene sequence: CDR1 SGHDT, CDR2 YYEEEE. CDR3 region: CASSFGRGFTDTQYF. The CDR3 region has the DNA TGTGCCAGCAGCTTTGGCAGGGGTTTCACAGATACGCAGTATTTT.

This chain connects TRBV19 to TRBJ2-3; TRBD1 matches at 8 bases. Trimming took 9 bases from V and 6 from J; bases not matched to a gene: 8. The V gene's germline CDR1 is LNHDA and CDR2 SQIVND (reference sequence). The CDR3 covers 13 residues. CDR3 in amino acids: CASTVTGVDTQYF. In nucleotides, the CDR3 is TGTGCCAGCACCGTGACAGGGGTTGATACGCAGTATTTT.

J is TRBJ2-5 and V is TRBV6-5, with a possible D match to TRBD2 (6 bases). CDR3 size: 13 residues. CDR1 and CDR2 (germline): MNHEY, SVGAGI. The V end was cut by 2 bases, the J end by 4 bases, with 8 bases between. For the CDR3, the DNA is TGTGCCAGCAGTTACAGGGAGGTAGAGACCCAGTACTTC. Protein product: CASSYREVETQYF.

By sample share, this clone is medium-sized (0.01 to 0.1%). The V gene is TRBV5-1, the J gene TRBJ2-5, with 7 bases identical to TRBD2. From germline, CDR1 is SGHRS and CDR2 YFSETQ. With V trimmed by 4 bases and J by 5 bases, 8 bases remained unmatched. The CDR3 loop spans 14 amino acids. In DNA form, the CDR3 reads TGCGCCAGCAGCGTCGGGACTATCGGTGAGACCCAGTACTTC. Encoded protein: CASSVGTIGETQYF.

The chain's CDR3 is CASSLQTGGDYGYTF. CDR3 coding DNA: TGTGCCAGCAGCTTACAGACAGGGGGCGACTATGGCTACACCTTC. The V call is TRBV11-1, the J call TRBJ1-2; TRBD1 agrees at 10 bases. Trimming took 2 bases from V and 3 from J; bases not matched to a gene: 3. Germline V gives CDR1 SGHAT, CDR2 FQDESV (reference sequence). This CDR3 is built from 15 residues.

The chain employs TRBV7-8 and TRBJ1-2; 9 bases agree with TRBD1. The V gene's germline CDR1 is SGHVS and CDR2 FQNEAQ. Losses at the gene ends were 5 bases for V and 4 bases for J; bases not matched to a gene: 11. The CDR3 spans 16 residues. CDR3 residues: CASSLTGTGTSYGYTF. The CDR3 DNA is TGTGCCAGCAGCCTCACCGGGACAGGGACTTCCTATGGCTACACCTTC.

The V and J genes are TRBV7-3 and TRBJ1-1; possible D gene TRBD1, 5 bases. This CDR3 comprises 16 residues. V was clipped by 2 bases and J by 1 base, with 14 bases between them. Germline V gives CDR1 SGHTA, CDR2 FQGTGA. The CDR3: CASSLDPDIPNTEAFF. The CDR3 coding sequence is TGTGCCAGCAGCTTAGATCCGGACATCCCGAACACTGAAGCTTTCTTT.

The chain carries TRBV29-1 and TRBJ1-4, with D unresolved. The germline CDR1 and CDR2 sequences are SQVTM and ANQGSEA. This CDR3 comprises 15 residues. V was shortened by 6 bases and J by 0 bases, with 14 bases between the two germline ends. The CDR3: CSVQVLDATNEKLFF. The CDR3, as DNA: TGCAGCGTGCAGGTACTAGATGCAACTAATGAAAAACTGTTTTTT.

The chain couples TRBV6-5 to TRBJ1-2; perhaps TRBD1 as D (6 bases). The germline gives CDR1 MNHEY, CDR2 SVGAGI. V lost 5 bases and J lost 4, with 11 bases in between. The CDR3 spans 13 residues. CDR3 region: CASSPGTSYGYTF. CDR3 in DNA: TGTGCCAGCAGTCCCGGGACAAGCTATGGCTACACCTTC.

This rearrangement joins TRBV7-3 to TRBJ2-3; TRBD2 agrees at 10 bases. Trimming cost V 2 bases and J 4 bases; bases outside gene matches: 3. The CDR3 covers 15 residues. In germline, CDR1 is SGHTA, CDR2 FQGTGA. CDR3 nucleotide sequence: TGTGCCAGCAGCTTACTAGCGGGAGATTCAGATACGCAGTATTTT. It yields the protein CASSLLAGDSDTQYF.

The chain is built from TRBV7-6 and TRBJ2-1; 8 bases agree with TRBD1. The CDR3 loop spans 13 amino acids. Per the germline V gene, CDR1 is SGHVS and CDR2 is FNYEAQ. J lost 7 bases, V lost 4 bases, and 3 bases had no gene match. CDR3 nucleotide sequence: TGTGCCAGCAGCTCCTACAGGGGGAATGAGCAGTTCTTC. As protein: CASSSYRGNEQFF.

V gene TRBV6-5 combines with J gene TRBJ1-1; possibly TRBD1 for D (5 bases). This CDR3 has 14 residues. Germline assignment: CDR1 MNHEY and CDR2 SVGAGI. Trimming took off 7 bases at V and 6 bases at J, with 18 bases between the two ends. For the CDR3, the DNA is TGTGCCAGCATCCCCTCGCCGGGGGAGGCTGAAGCTTTCTTT. This translates into CASIPSPGEAEAFF.

The chain couples TRBV5-1 to TRBJ1-6; no clear D. The germline V gene encodes CDR1 SGHRS and CDR2 YFSETQ. The CDR3 consists of 15 residues. V was pared by 5 bases and J by 0 bases, with 9 bases between. The CDR3 reads CASRGGSSYNSPLHF. The CDR3 coding sequence is TGCGCCAGCAGAGGAGGGAGCTCCTATAATTCACCCCTCCACTTT.

This clone was observed a single time. V and J are TRBV23-1 and TRBJ1-1; D gene ambiguous. TRBV23-1 is annotated as an ORF whose role is uncertain. V dropped 0 bases and J dropped 0 bases, with 14 bases sitting between them. The CDR3 totals 17 residues. This chain's CDR3 is CASSQSLDGTMNTEAFF. The DNA for the CDR3 is TGCGCCAGCAGTCAATCTCTCGACGGAACTATGAACACTGAAGCTTTCTTT.

The J gene is TRBJ2-7, the V gene TRBV5-1, with TRBD2 matching over 9 bases. The CDR3 runs to 16 residues. Per germline, CDR1 SGHRS and CDR2 YFSETQ. Trimming took 3 bases from V and 0 from J; bases not matched to a gene: 7. This chain's CDR3 is CASSWGAGGLSYEQYF. For the CDR3, the DNA is TGCGCCAGCAGCTGGGGAGCGGGAGGTCTCTCCTACGAGCAGTACTTC.

This clone was seen only a few times. V is TRBV20-1 and J is TRBJ1-2, with 8 bases fitting TRBD1. Germline V gene data show CDR1 as DFQATT and CDR2 as SNEGSKA (reference sequence). Trimming removed 3 bases from V and 4 bases from J; junction bases left unmatched: 13. There are 16 residues in the CDR3. The CDR3 DNA sequence: TGCAGTGCTAGTACGGGGACAGGTCCCTTCTCCTATGGCTACACCTTC. Protein sequence: CSASTGTGPFSYGYTF.